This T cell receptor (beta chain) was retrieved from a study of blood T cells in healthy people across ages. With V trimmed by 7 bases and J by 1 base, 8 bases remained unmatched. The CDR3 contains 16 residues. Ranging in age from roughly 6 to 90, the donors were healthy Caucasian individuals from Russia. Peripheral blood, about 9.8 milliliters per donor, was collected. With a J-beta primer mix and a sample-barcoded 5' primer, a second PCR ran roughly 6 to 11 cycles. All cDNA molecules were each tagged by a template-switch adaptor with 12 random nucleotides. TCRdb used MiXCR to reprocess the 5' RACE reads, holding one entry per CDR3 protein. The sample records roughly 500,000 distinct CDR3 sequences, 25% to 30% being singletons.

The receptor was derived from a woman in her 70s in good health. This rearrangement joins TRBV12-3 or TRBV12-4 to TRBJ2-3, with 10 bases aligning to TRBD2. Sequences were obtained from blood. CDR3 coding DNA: TGTGCCAGCACCTCGGCCGGGACTAGCGGCACAGATACGCAGTATTTT. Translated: CASTSAGTSGTDTQYF.